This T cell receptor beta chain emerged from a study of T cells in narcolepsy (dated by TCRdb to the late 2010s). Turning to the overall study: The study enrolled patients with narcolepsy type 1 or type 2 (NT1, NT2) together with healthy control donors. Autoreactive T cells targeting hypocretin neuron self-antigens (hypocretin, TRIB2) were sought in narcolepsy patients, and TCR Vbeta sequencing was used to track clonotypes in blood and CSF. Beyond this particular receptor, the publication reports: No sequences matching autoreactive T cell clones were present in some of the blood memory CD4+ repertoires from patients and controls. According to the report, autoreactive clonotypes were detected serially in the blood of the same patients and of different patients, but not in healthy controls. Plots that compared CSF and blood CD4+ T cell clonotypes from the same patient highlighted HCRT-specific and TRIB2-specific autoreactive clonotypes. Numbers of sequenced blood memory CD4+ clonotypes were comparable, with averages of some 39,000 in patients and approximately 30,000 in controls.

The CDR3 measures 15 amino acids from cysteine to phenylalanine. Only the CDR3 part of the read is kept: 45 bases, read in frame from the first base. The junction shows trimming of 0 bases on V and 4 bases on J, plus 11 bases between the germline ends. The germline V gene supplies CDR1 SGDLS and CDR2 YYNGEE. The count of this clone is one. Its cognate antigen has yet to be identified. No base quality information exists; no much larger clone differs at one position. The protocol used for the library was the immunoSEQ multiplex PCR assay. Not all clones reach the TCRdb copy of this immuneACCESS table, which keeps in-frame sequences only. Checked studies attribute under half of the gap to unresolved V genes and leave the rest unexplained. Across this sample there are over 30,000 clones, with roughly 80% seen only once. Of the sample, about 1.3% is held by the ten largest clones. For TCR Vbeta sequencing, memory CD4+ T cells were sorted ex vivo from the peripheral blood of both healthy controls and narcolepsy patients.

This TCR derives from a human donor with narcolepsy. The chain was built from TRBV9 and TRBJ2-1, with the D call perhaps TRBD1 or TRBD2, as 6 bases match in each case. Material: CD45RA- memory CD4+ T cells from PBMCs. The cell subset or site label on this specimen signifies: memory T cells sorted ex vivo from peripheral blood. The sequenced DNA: TGTGCCAGCAGCGTAGGGGGGGCTCAATACAATGAGCAGTTCTTC. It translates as CASSVGGAQYNEQFF.